The clone carrying this T cell receptor (beta chain) was detected only once. What it binds is unknown. A single base separates this from a much larger clone, so it may be a read error. These data originate in a study of CD8 T cells in ankylosing spondylitis. The study's findings and limits: Past studies reported some motif variants in reactive arthritis synovial fluid and blood. Reportedly, significant enrichment of disease-linked clones occurred in matched ankylosing spondylitis synovial fluid. Seemingly characteristic of ankylosing spondylitis blood was a TCR beta motif consisting of about 8 highly homologous variants.

TCR beta libraries were made by quantitative 5'-RACE with molecular barcodes. TCRdb itself ran the 5' RACE reads through MiXCR, one entry per CDR3 protein. The table records 350,000 or so distinct CDR3 sequences, roughly 11% of them present only once. The CDR3 spans 13 residues. Germline V gives CDR1 SQVTM, CDR2 ANQGSEA. The receptor was derived from a female donor with ankylosing spondylitis or in good health (not recorded which). The rearrangement uses TRBV29-1 and TRBJ2-4, with D unresolved. The specimen sequenced was blood, either unsorted or a sorted T cell fraction (not recorded which). In DNA, the CDR3 is TGCAGCGTTGTGACGCCGGCCAAAAACATTCCGTACTTC. Translation gives CSVVTPAKNIPYF.